This T cell receptor (beta chain) was recovered during a study of blood T cell repertoires in COVID-19. Study as a whole: T cells, B-cell-depleted T cells, or PBMCs supplied cDNA or gDNA.

As processed by the authors: Nucleated cell counts were estimated from reference gene primer amplification. The table came from immunoSEQ multiplex PCR; TCRdb's copy has only in-frame clones and leaves some out. The V and J calls and clone size come from that table; D and trimming were worked out from the DNA. Among around 190,000 clones listed, roughly 82% were seen once. Recruits, aged about 18 to 95 years, lived in 25 or so US areas. Input material: PBMCs or T cells enriched from blood (not recorded which). The origin of this receptor is a man aged 40-49 years with acute COVID-19.

The CDR3 sequence: CASSVRTGLGGYTF. Here the CDR3 DNA reads TGTGCCAGCAGCGTGAGAACAGGGCTGGGCGGCTACACCTTC. The chain is built from TRBV5-5 and TRBJ1-2; D might be TRBD1 (6 bases). This CDR3 contains 14 residues. Germline V gene sequence: CDR1 SGHKS, CDR2 YYEKEE (reference sequence). Trimming cost V 4 bases and J 8 bases, with 18 bases left between them.